This passage covers 18 T cell receptor beta chains from one sample sequenced in a study of blood T cell repertoires in COVID-19. The table came from immunoSEQ multiplex PCR; TCRdb's copy has only in-frame clones and leaves some out. The repertoire holds roughly 200,000 clones, around 82% seen once, with 4% to 5.5% in the top ten. Sequencing was carried out using peripheral blood. These receptors originate from a man between 45 and 60 years old with active or convalescent COVID-19.

V is TRBV18 and J is TRBJ1-1; D is undetermined. The germline gives CDR1 KGHSH, CDR2 LQKENI. The CDR3 is 15 amino acids. V shed 0 bases and J shed 3 bases, with 11 bases lying between them. The CDR3 nucleotides are TGTGCCAGCTCACCACCGGTGCTCGCGGACACTGAAGCTTTCTTT. Translation: CASSPPVLADTEAFF.

The J gene is TRBJ2-6, the V gene TRBV19; D is unclear. The V gene lost 6 bases and the J gene lost 0 bases, with 6 bases spanning the gap. The V gene's germline CDR1 is LNHDA and CDR2 SQIVND (reference sequence). CDR3 size: 14 residues. CDR3 protein: CASRYYSGANVLTF. The CDR3, as DNA: TGTGCCAGTAGATATTACTCTGGGGCCAACGTCCTGACTTTC.

The chain recombines TRBV7-9 with TRBJ1-4; 11 bases fit TRBD1. Unmatched junction bases numbered 3, after V lost 3 bases and J lost 0 bases. The CDR3 totals 17 residues. Germline V CDR1 and CDR2: SEHNR, FQNEAQ (reference sequence). The CDR3 sequence is CASSFPGQGATNEKLFF. As DNA, the CDR3 is TGTGCCAGCAGCTTTCCGGGACAGGGGGCAACTAATGAAAAACTGTTTTTT.

The V gene is TRBV27, the J gene TRBJ1-2; the match to TRBD1 covers 10 bases. The CDR3 spans 17 residues. Germline CDR1 reads MNHEY; CDR2 reads SMNVEV (reference sequence). Unmatched junction bases numbered 11, after V lost 3 bases and J lost 4 bases. CDR3 protein: CASSFLPTGGGGYGYTF. CDR3 DNA sequence: TGTGCCAGCAGTTTCCTCCCGACAGGGGGCGGGGGCTATGGCTACACCTTC.

The gene calls are TRBV30 and TRBJ1-1; 9 nucleotides match TRBD1. This CDR3 region has 14 residues. Germline lookup yields CDR1 GTSNPN and CDR2 SVGIG (reference sequence). V dropped 0 bases and J dropped 11; count of bases not matched to a gene: 10. CDR3 nucleotides: TGTGCCTGGAGTGTACTTCTGGGACAGGGAGGTGCTTTCTTT. It translates to CAWSVLLGQGGAFF.

The chain recombines TRBV28 with TRBJ1-5, with 12 bases that match TRBD1. The junction had 10 bases not matched to a gene; V was cut back by 4 bases and J by 3 bases. Per the germline V gene, CDR1 is MDHEN and CDR2 is SYDVKM. This CDR3 spans 18 amino acids. In DNA form, the CDR3 reads TGTGCCAGCAGTTCCCGACCGGGACAGGGGGCGCACAATCAGCCCCAGCATTTT. This codes for CASSSRPGQGAHNQPQHF. The full variable domain, with the rest looked up from reference TRBV28 and TRBJ1-5, is DVKVTQSSRYLVKRTGEKVFLECVQDMDHENMFWYRQDPGLGLRLIYFSYDVKMKEKGDIPEGYSVSREKKERFSLILESASTNQTSMYLCASSSRPGQGAHNQPQHFGDGTRLSIL.

This clone has just a few counts. The CDR3 nucleotides are TGTGCCAGCAGCTTAGAATTCGGAGGGTCGGCGAGCTACACCTTC. Translating it yields CASSLEFGGSASYTF. The V gene is TRBV7-2, the J gene TRBJ1-2; D is unclear. Germline loops: CDR1 SGHTA, CDR2 FQGNSA. This CDR3 has 15 amino acids. V was trimmed by 1 base and J by 9 bases, leaving 18 bases between them.

On this clone: Other nucleotide sequences from this sample produce the same CDR3. The genes are TRBV3-1 (or the pseudogene TRBV3-2) and TRBJ2-1, with TRBD1 matching 11 bases. Germline V lookup: CDR1 LGHDT, CDR2 YNNKEL (reference sequence). The CDR3 covers 15 residues. The V gene end was trimmed by 4 bases and the J gene end by 3 bases; junction bases not matched to a gene: 2. As DNA, the CDR3 is TGTGCCAGCAGCCCCGGGACAGGGGGCTACAATGAGCAGTTCTTC. It codes for CASSPGTGGYNEQFF.

About this clone: Other DNA sequences in the sample encode the same CDR3. The gene calls are TRBV7-2 and TRBJ1-5, with 7 bases identical to TRBD1. Looked up from germline, CDR1 is SGHTA and CDR2 is FQGNSA. Trimming removed 3 bases from V and 7 bases from J; junction bases left unmatched: 9. The length of the CDR3 is 15 residues. CDR3: CASSLRQGAGQPQHF. As DNA, the CDR3 is TGTGCCAGCAGCTTGCGACAGGGAGCAGGGCAGCCCCAGCATTTT. Full variable domain (remainder filled in from reference TRBV7-2 and TRBJ1-5): GAGVSQSPSNKVTEKGKDVELRCDPISGHTALYWYRQSLGQGLEFLIYFQGNSAPDKSGLPSDRFSAERTGGSVSTLTIQRTQQEDSAVYLCASSLRQGAGQPQHFGDGTRLSIL.

Worth noting for this clone: The sample contains more than one DNA sequence encoding this CDR3. This chain links TRBV19 with TRBJ1-1; 7 bases agree with TRBD1. The CDR3 has 13 amino acids. Trimming removed 4 bases from V and 3 bases from J; junction bases left unmatched: 2. Germline CDR1 is LNHDA and CDR2 is SQIVND (reference sequence). Here the CDR3 DNA reads TGTGCCAGTAGTACAACAGGGGACACTGAAGCTTTCTTT. Translating gives CASSTTGDTEAFF.

V and J are TRBV30 and TRBJ1-3, with 10 nucleotides matching TRBD1. CDR1 GTSNPN and CDR2 SVGIG come from the germline V gene (reference sequence). CDR3 length: 17 amino acids. With V trimmed by 0 bases and J by 3 bases, 8 bases remained unmatched. Here the CDR3 reads CAWSVPRTGGIGNTIYF. CDR3 DNA sequence: TGTGCCTGGAGTGTACCGCGGACAGGGGGTATTGGAAACACCATATATTTT.

The chain is built from TRBV3-1 (or the pseudogene TRBV3-2) and TRBJ2-3, with 9 bases fitting TRBD1. In germline, CDR1 is LGHDT, CDR2 YNNKEL (reference sequence). Germline trimming cut 4 bases from V and 5 bases from J; bases unmatched to any gene: 4. The CDR3 is 14 amino acids. The DNA for the CDR3 is TGTGCCAGCAGCCCCGGGACAGGGTTAGATACGCAGTATTTT. Its translation is CASSPGTGLDTQYF.

CDR3 residues: CASSFGQGGAEKLFF. The CDR3 region has the DNA TGTGCCAGCAGTTTCGGACAGGGGGGTGCTGAAAAACTGTTTTTT. This chain uses TRBV28 with TRBJ1-4; 10 nucleotides agree with TRBD1. The germline gives CDR1 MDHEN, CDR2 SYDVKM. V lost 3 bases to trimming and J lost 7 bases; unmatched junction nucleotides: 5. The CDR3 contains 15 residues.

The rearrangement joins TRBV12-3 or TRBV12-4 to TRBJ2-7, with 8 positions matching TRBD1. The length of the CDR3 is 12 residues. With 7 bases clipped from V and 6 bases from J, the junction kept 5 bases outside the gene matches. CDR3 sequence: CASTRTGSEQYF. The CDR3 DNA sequence: TGTGCCAGCACCCGGACAGGGTCCGAGCAGTACTTC.

This clone was found once. This chain links TRBV2 with TRBJ1-1; D uncertain. V lost 2 bases, J lost 10 bases, and 11 bases lay in between. CDR1 and CDR2 (germline): SNHLY, FYNNEI. The CDR3 length is 12 residues. The CDR3 sequence: CASSEQVFTAFF. The CDR3 DNA reads as TGTGCCAGCAGTGAACAGGTTTTCACAGCTTTCTTT.

Only one count was recorded for this clone. The rearrangement links TRBV30 to TRBJ2-5; 9 nucleotides align to TRBD1. The CDR3 length is 14 residues. CDR1 GTSNPN and CDR2 SVGIG come from the germline V gene (reference sequence). The ends lost 0 bases at V and 5 bases at J; junction bases unmatched: 4. As DNA, the CDR3 is TGTGCCTGGAGTGTAGACAGGGGGTCGGAGACCCAGTACTTC. Translation gives CAWSVDRGSETQYF.

This chain joins TRBV29-1 and TRBJ2-7, with TRBD2 as a possible D gene (5 bases). Per the germline V gene, CDR1 is SQVTM and CDR2 is ANQGSEA. This CDR3 has 12 amino acids. Trimming left V 4 bases short and J 3 bases short, with 10 bases between. The CDR3: CSVVGGLYEQYF. As DNA, the CDR3 is TGCAGCGTTGTCGGCGGGCTCTACGAGCAGTACTTC.

Turning to this clone: Germline is not matched at one junction end, which may reflect a read error. The CDR3, as DNA: TGTGCCAGTAGTATGAGGTTTAGCCATCAGCCCCAGCATTTT. Encoded protein: CASSMRFSHQPQHF. The chain couples TRBV19 to TRBJ1-5; no definite D call. The length of the CDR3 is 14 residues. In germline, CDR1 is LNHDA, CDR2 SQIVND (reference sequence).